This T cell receptor beta chain was sequenced during a study of metastatic and nonmetastatic thyroid tumors (dated by TCRdb to the early 2020s). The study in broad terms: The researchers compared repertoires between peripheral blood samples and tumor or nodule tissue samples from patients with malignant or benign thyroid disease. The research as a whole found: In both blood and tumor samples, malignant tumors were reported to have significantly higher TCR beta diversity than benign nodules.

About this clone itself: Its target antigen remains unknown. Within one base of it there is no much larger clone, and no base qualities were kept.

Trimming removed 5 bases from V and 0 bases from J; the gene matches leave 8 bases unexplained. CDR3 length: 17 amino acids, cysteine to phenylalanine. Here the CDR3 DNA is all that survives: 51 bases in frame from base 1. None of the patients had been given any treatment before thyroid surgery. Patient clinical samples collected from about 2011 to 2018 were retrospectively analysed using T-cell receptor beta sequencing. Library construction relied on PCR. Reads for this sample came from an Illumina HiSeq 4000. The TCR beta-chain CDR3 region of each patient was profiled by high-throughput sequencing. On the study's bioinformatics: CDR3 differences across clinicopathological groups were used to build a classifier for discriminating distant-metastatic papillary thyroid cancer patients. To measure repertoire diversity the researchers used the Shannon index, while the Morisita-Horn index served to gauge how similar the tumor and blood repertoires were. TCRdb took the public reads, trimmed them with fastp at Q25, ran MiXCR for clone calling and kept in-frame beta chains. TCRdb, rather than the study authors, made the V and J calls. The sample table shows 15,000 to 20,000 clones, and 37% are seen once. The ten largest clones capture around 25% of the sample.

This chain joins TRBV12-3 or TRBV12-4 to TRBJ1-5; 9 central bases correspond to TRBD1. The source of this sequence is a female donor with papillary thyroid cancer or a benign thyroid nodule (not recorded which). Some clones in this sample may be carry-over from other donors' samples. Sequencing was done on a sample of tumor tissue. The nucleotide sequence reads TGTGCCAGCAGTCGAAAGGGACAGGGAATTAGCAATCAGCCCCAGCATTTT. Its protein product is CASSRKGQGISNQPQHF.